The T cell receptor (beta chain) under discussion was sequenced for a study of T cell repertoires in cytomegalovirus infection. About this clonotype: Its target is unknown.

TCRdb independently ran MiXCR on the reads; one entry per CDR3 protein. The sample lists about 110,000 distinct CDR3 sequences, under 45% occurring once. The CDR3 loop spans 15 amino acids. Germline CDR1 GTSNPN, CDR2 SVGIG (reference sequence). Trimming shortened V by 0 bases and J by 2 bases, and 14 bases separated the two germline ends. The sample consisted of CD8+ T cells from cultured PBMCs, taken from culture after CMV antigen stimulation. The chain is built from TRBV30 and TRBJ2-7, with D unclear. This sequence originates from a human donor in good health (CMV status not recorded). Some clones in this sample may be carry-over from other donors' samples. As DNA, the CDR3 is TGTGCCTGGAGTGTATTGGGCCTGATGGCCTACGAGCAGTACTTC. Translation gives CAWSVLGLMAYEQYF.